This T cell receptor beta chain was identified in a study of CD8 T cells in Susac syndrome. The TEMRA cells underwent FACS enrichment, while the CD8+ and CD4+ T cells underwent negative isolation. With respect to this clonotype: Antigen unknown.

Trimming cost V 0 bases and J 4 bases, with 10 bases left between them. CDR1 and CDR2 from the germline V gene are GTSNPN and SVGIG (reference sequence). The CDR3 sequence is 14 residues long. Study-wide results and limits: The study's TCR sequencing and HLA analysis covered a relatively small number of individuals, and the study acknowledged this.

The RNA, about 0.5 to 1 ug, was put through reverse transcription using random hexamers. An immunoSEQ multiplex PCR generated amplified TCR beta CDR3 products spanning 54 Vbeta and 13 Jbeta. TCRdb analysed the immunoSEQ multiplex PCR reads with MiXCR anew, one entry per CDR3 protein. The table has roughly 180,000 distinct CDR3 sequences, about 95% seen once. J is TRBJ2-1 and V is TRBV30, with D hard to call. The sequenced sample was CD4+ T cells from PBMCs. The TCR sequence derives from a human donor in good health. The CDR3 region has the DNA TGTGCCTGGAGTGTAGGTACCGTTTACAATGAGCAGTTCTTC. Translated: CAWSVGTVYNEQFF. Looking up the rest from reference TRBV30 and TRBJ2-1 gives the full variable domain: SQTIHQWPATLVQPVGSPLSLECTVEGTSNPNLYWYRQAAGRGLQLLFYSVGIGQISSEVPQNLSASRPQDRQFILSSKKLLLSDSGFYLCAWSVGTVYNEQFFGPGTRLTVL.